A single sample is the source of the 6 T cell receptor beta chains below, sequenced in a study of T cells after yellow fever vaccination. Each CDR3 protein is one row after TCRdb ran MiXCR on the 5' RACE reads. The data show about 140,000 distinct CDR3 sequences, about 6.9% seen once. The sample consisted of CD4+ T cells sorted from PBMCs, taken 10 days after the yellow fever booster vaccination. These receptors all stem from a man younger than 45 who received the YFV17D yellow fever vaccine.

The chain has TRBV19 and TRBJ2-5; D is unclear. Trimming stripped 8 bases from V and 5 bases from J, with 12 bases between. Germline V lookup: CDR1 LNHDA, CDR2 SQIVND (reference sequence). The CDR3 contains 12 residues. CDR3 in amino acids: CASADLWETQYF. DNA of the CDR3: TGTGCCAGTGCGGATCTTTGGGAGACCCAGTACTTC. Variable domain in full (rest from reference TRBV19 and TRBJ2-5): DGGITQSPKYLFRKEGQNVTLSCEQNLNHDAMYWYRQDPGQGLRLIYYSQIVNDFQKGDIAEGYSVSREKKESFPLTVTSAQKNPTAFYLCASADLWETQYFGPGTRLLVL.

Concerning this clonotype: This may be a read error, as it is one base from a much larger clone. This sequence joins TRBV20-1 and TRBJ2-5; D is unclear. CDR3 size: 13 residues. Germline-derived CDR1 and CDR2 are DFQATT and SNEGSKA (reference sequence). Deletions cut 6 bases from V and 5 bases from J, with 16 bases between. The chain's CDR3 is CSALSSWSETQYF. In nucleotides, the CDR3 is TGCAGTGCCCTTAGTAGCTGGAGTGAGACCCAGTACTTC.

This clonotype was counted ten times or more. CDR3 sequence reads: CASSLVLGGTGELFF. The DNA of the CDR3 is TGTGCCAGCAGCTTAGTGCTGGGCGGCACCGGGGAGCTGTTTTTT. V gene TRBV7-9 combines with J gene TRBJ2-2; no clear D. CDR1 and CDR2 (germline): SEHNR, FQNEAQ (reference sequence). This CDR3 spans 15 amino acids. V was clipped by 1 base and J by 4 bases, with 10 bases between them.

This clonotype was found many times. The chain employs TRBV9 and TRBJ2-4; D may correspond to TRBD1 or TRBD2 (6 bases each). The ends were cut back, 4 bases at V and 1 base at J, with 24 bases in the middle. The germline gives CDR1 SGDLS, CDR2 YYNGEE. This CDR3 region has 19 residues. Here the CDR3 DNA reads TGTGCCAGCAGCCCCAAAGACTTGAGGGGGGTGGAGGCCAAAAACATTCAGTACTTC. Protein product: CASSPKDLRGVEAKNIQYF.

This chain joins TRBV29-1 and TRBJ2-5, with D possibly TRBD2 on 6 matching bases. Germline V gene data show CDR1 as SQVTM and CDR2 as ANQGSEA. The CDR3 length is 14 residues. V dropped 8 bases and J dropped 4 bases, with 20 bases sitting between them. The CDR3 DNA is TGCAGCACCCTCGGAGGGCGGAGAGGAGAGACCCAGTACTTC. Protein product: CSTLGGRRGETQYF.

This clonotype was found many times. The genes are TRBV6-5 and TRBJ1-1, with D possibly matching TRBD1 (5 bases). Trimming left V 6 bases short and J 0 bases short, with 11 bases between. Germline lookup yields CDR1 MNHEY and CDR2 SVGAGI. The CDR3 runs 14 residues. The CDR3 sequence: CASSYGGVNTEAFF. DNA for the CDR3: TGTGCCAGCAGCTACGGAGGGGTGAACACTGAAGCTTTCTTT.